Listed below are T cell receptor beta chains from one sample, sequenced in a study of cytomegalovirus exposure and HLA in healthy donors. Profiled with immunoSEQ multiplex PCR; TCRdb holds only in-frame clones, not every one. The sample has more than 300,000 clones, roughly 85% seen once. Input material: PBMCs. These receptors came from a woman aged 18-29 years in good health and CMV-seronegative. Each CDR3 is given with its conserved first and last residue. The D gene is left open where the match is weak. Only some rows state a clone size, as once, few, many or a class for expanded clones.

clone_size j_call v_call d_call cdr3_nt cdr3_aa
. TRBJ2-7 TRBV18 . TGTGCCAGCTCACCGGAGCTTCCCTACGAGCAGTACTTC CASSPELPYEQYF
few TRBJ1-5 TRBV5-1 . TGCGCCAGCAGCTTGGCTGGGCAGAGCAATCAGCCCCAGCATTTT CASSLAGQSNQPQHF
. TRBJ2-7 TRBV5-6 TRBD2 TGTGCCGGCGTAGCGGGAGATCTGTACGAGCAGTACTTC CAGVAGDLYEQYF
. TRBJ2-3 TRBV5-4 TRBD2 TGTGCCAGCAGCCAGGACGGTCCTAGCGGGGGATCCACAGATACGCAGTATTTT CASSQDGPSGGSTDTQYF
. TRBJ2-2 TRBV28 TRBD1 TGTGCCAGCAGTGGGACAGGGGGGTCCGGGGAGCTGTTTTTT CASSGTGGSGELFF
. TRBJ1-2 TRBV18 . TGTGCCAGCTCACCACGGGCCTCTGATGGCTATGGCTACACCTTC CASSPRASDGYGYTF
. TRBJ2-2 TRBV6-5 . TGTGCCAGCAGTTACGGCGGGTTTCGCAGGGAGCTGTTTTTT CASSYGGFRRELFF
. TRBJ2-7 TRBV7-4 . TGTGCCAGCAGCTTTAAAGGACACTACTACGAGCAGTACTTC CASSFKGHYYEQYF
. TRBJ2-2 TRBV30 . TGTGCCTGGAGTTTGAAGGGACTGCCTAACACCGGGGAGCTGTTTTTT CAWSLKGLPNTGELFF
. TRBJ2-1 TRBV28 TRBD1 TGTGCCAGCGGAGAGAGACAGGGCCAAGGGTACAATGAGCAGTTCTTC CASGERQGQGYNEQFF
. TRBJ1-2 TRBV28 . TGTGCCAGCAGTTTACCTTACCAGGGCGCCTATGGCTACACCTTC CASSLPYQGAYGYTF
. TRBJ2-1 TRBV5-1 . TGCGCCAGCAGCTTGGCCCTAGGGGGTTACAATGAGCAGTTCTTC CASSLALGGYNEQFF
. TRBJ2-1 TRBV13 . TGTGCCAGCAGCTACTCCACAGGGCCCCTCTCCTACAATGAGCAGTTCTTC CASSYSTGPLSYNEQFF
few TRBJ1-5 TRBV28 . TGTGCCAGCACCCTTATGGTGGGCCATAGCAATCAGCCCCAGCATTTT CASTLMVGHSNQPQHF
. TRBJ1-6 TRBV4-1 TRBD1 TGCGCCAGCAGCCAAGGGGACAGCCTCTATAATTCACCCCTCCACTTT CASSQGDSLYNSPLHF
. TRBJ2-3 TRBV9 . TGTGCCAGCAGCTCAAGCACAGATACGCAGTATTTT CASSSSTDTQYF
few TRBJ2-7 TRBV19 . TGTGCCAGTAGTACAACGGGAACTCACTACGAGCAGTACTTC CASSTTGTHYEQYF
few TRBJ1-6 TRBV7-9 . TGTGCCAGCCGGGAGGGAACCTATAATTCACCCCTCCACTTT CASREGTYNSPLHF
. TRBJ1-5 TRBV6-1 TRBD1 TGTGCCAGCAGTGATGGGACAGGAAATCAGCCCCAGCATTTT CASSDGTGNQPQHF
. TRBJ1-5 TRBV27 . TGTGCCAGCAGTTTAGTGGACGGGGGCAATCAGCCCCAGCATTTT CASSLVDGGNQPQHF
. TRBJ2-5 TRBV6-5 TRBD1 TGTGCCAGCAGTGAAGACAGGGGGAGAGAGCAGTACTTC CASSEDRGREQYF
. TRBJ1-1 TRBV19 . TGTGCCAGTAGTCCTATACAGGGTTACACTGAAGCTTTCTTT CASSPIQGYTEAFF
once TRBJ2-7 TRBV9 . TGTGCCAGCAGCGTAGGGCCTCTCAACGAGCAGTACTTC CASSVGPLNEQYF
. TRBJ2-1 TRBV27 TRBD2 TGTGCCAGCAGTGGACTAGCGGCCTACAATGAGCAGTTCTTC CASSGLAAYNEQFF
. TRBJ2-1 TRBV23-1 . TGCGCCAGCGCTGGGAGACGGTACAATGAGCAGTTCTTC CASAGRRYNEQFF
. TRBJ2-7 TRBV7-2 TRBD2 TGTGCCAGCAGCCGCGGACTAGCGGACCCCTACGAGCAGTACTTC CASSRGLADPYEQYF
. TRBJ2-7 TRBV6-5 TRBD1 TGTGCCAGCAGCTCCCGGGACAGGAGCTCCTACGAGCAGTACTTC CASSSRDRSSYEQYF
. TRBJ2-5 TRBV4-1 . TGCGCCAGCAGCCAAGAGGCTAGCCGAGAGACCCAGTACTTC CASSQEASRETQYF
. TRBJ2-1 TRBV28 . TGTGCCAGCAGGTGGGGGGGCTCCGGAGGCAATGAGCAGTTCTTC CASRWGGSGGNEQFF
. TRBJ2-3 TRBV29-1 . TGCAGCGCCTTGGCAGGCAGCACAGATACGCAGTATTTT CSALAGSTDTQYF
. TRBJ1-3 TRBV5-1 . TGCGCCAGCAGTTCGGGAGGGGTCTCTGGAAACACCATATATTTT CASSSGGVSGNTIYF
. TRBJ1-1 TRBV19 . TGTGCCAGTAGTAGTCCCACGGGTGAAGCTTTCTTT CASSSPTGEAFF
. TRBJ2-1 TRBV27 TRBD2 TGTGCCAGCGGGAGACTAGCGGGTGATGAGCAGTTCTTC CASGRLAGDEQFF
once TRBJ2-7 TRBV28 . TGTGCCAGCAGTTTATCAGCCAGGAACCCCAACTCCTACGAGCAGTACTTC CASSLSARNPNSYEQYF
. TRBJ2-3 TRBV27 . TGTGCCAGCAGTTCGACTGGAATAGATACGCAGTATTTT CASSSTGIDTQYF
. TRBJ2-7 TRBV11-2 TRBD1 TGTGCCAGCAGCTCCGACAGGGACACCTACGAGCAGTACTTC CASSSDRDTYEQYF
. TRBJ1-1 TRBV5-1 . TGCGCCAGCAGCTTGGGCCCCTTGGGAGCAAACACTGAAGCTTTCTTT CASSLGPLGANTEAFF
once TRBJ1-2 TRBV7-9 . TGTGCCAGCAGCCAAAAGGTCACAGGGTACGGCTACACCTTC CASSQKVTGYGYTF
few TRBJ2-1 TRBV27 . TGTGCCAGCAGTTTCCGTAGCTCCTACAATGAGCAGTTCTTC CASSFRSSYNEQFF
. TRBJ2-7 TRBV27 TRBD2 TGTGCCAGCAGTTTATCCCCCCTAACCCTCGGGGGACTAGCGGGAGGCGAGCAGTACTTC CASSLSPLTLGGLAGGEQYF
. TRBJ1-4 TRBV5-1 TRBD1 TGCGCCAGCAGCTTGACAGGGGGGGAAAAACTGTTTTTT CASSLTGGEKLFF
. TRBJ1-2 TRBV5-8 . TGTGCCAGCAGCGAACAGAGATCCTATGGCTACACCTTC CASSEQRSYGYTF
. TRBJ2-7 TRBV9 TRBD2 TGTGCCAGCAGCGTTTCCGGGACTAGCGGGTACGAGCAGTACTTC CASSVSGTSGYEQYF